The 8 T cell receptor beta chains in this list originate from one sample, sequenced in a study of control samples from healthy donors and cancer patients. Profiling relied on immunoSEQ multiplex PCR, and the TCRdb table lists in-frame clones only, not all of them. In the table there are 100,000 to 150,000 clones, about 93% of which are singletons. The material sequenced was blood. The receptor source for this set is a young man in good health.

The V call is TRBV24-1, the J call TRBJ1-5, with D unresolved. V was shortened by 3 bases and J by 7 bases, with 6 bases between the two germline ends. Germline CDR1 is KGHDR and CDR2 is SFDVKD. The CDR3 is made up of 12 amino acids. DNA for the CDR3: TGTGCCACCAGTGATGTCAACCAGCCCCAGCATTTT. This sequence encodes CATSDVNQPQHF.

The V gene is TRBV7-9, the J gene TRBJ2-1; the D gene is possibly TRBD1 (6 bases). V was clipped by 5 bases and J by 4 bases, with 15 bases between them. CDR3 length: 15 amino acids. The V gene's germline CDR1 is SEHNR and CDR2 FQNEAQ (reference sequence). CDR3 sequence reads: CASSPGDDSYNEQFF. DNA for the CDR3: TGTGCCAGCAGCCCAGGGGACGACTCGTACAATGAGCAGTTCTTC.

V is TRBV7-2 and J is TRBJ2-7, with 9 nucleotides matching TRBD2. Germline V gene data show CDR1 as SGHTA and CDR2 as FQGNSA. V lost 4 bases to trimming and J lost 6 bases; unmatched junction nucleotides: 10. The length of the CDR3 is 15 residues. The CDR3 DNA follows: TGTGCCAGCAGCTGGGGACTAGCCGCCATCGGCGAGCAGTACGTC. It specifies CASSWGLAAIGEQYV.

With regard to this clone: The identical CDR3 is also encoded by other nucleotide sequences in the sample. The chain recombines TRBV7-9 with TRBJ1-1; no clear D. The CDR3 totals 13 residues. Between the trimmed V and J ends, which lost 3 bases and 4 bases, there was a span of 9 bases. Per germline, CDR1 SEHNR and CDR2 FQNEAQ (reference sequence). This CDR3 is CASSLLAGTEAFF. The CDR3 DNA sequence: TGTGCCAGCAGCTTGCTGGCTGGCACTGAAGCTTTCTTT.

The CDR3: CASSQDPGRPVRSQYF. The CDR3 DNA sequence: TGTGCCAGCAGCCAAGATCCGGGACGCCCAGTACGATCCCAGTACTTC. The V gene is TRBV3-1 (or the pseudogene TRBV3-2), the J gene TRBJ2-5; possibly TRBD1 or TRBD2 for D (5 bases each). Trimming left V 0 bases short and J 9 bases short, with 20 bases between. The CDR3 covers 16 residues. Per germline, CDR1 LGHDT and CDR2 YNNKEL (reference sequence).

This rearrangement joins TRBV5-5 to TRBJ2-7; D gene uncertain. From germline, CDR1 is SGHKS and CDR2 YYEKEE (reference sequence). This CDR3 is built from 14 residues. With 0 bases removed from V and 3 bases from J, the gap between germline ends came to 10 bases. The CDR3 protein is CASSLGQTNYEQYV. DNA for the CDR3: TGTGCCAGCAGCTTGGGCCAGACCAACTACGAGCAGTACGTC.

The chain recombines TRBV2 with TRBJ2-5; D unclear. Trimming left V 1 base short and J 5 bases short, with 2 bases between. CDR1 and CDR2 from the germline V gene are SNHLY and FYNNEI. This CDR3 is 11 amino acids long. CDR3 sequence: CASSEGETQYF. The CDR3 coding sequence is TGTGCCAGCAGTGAAGGCGAGACCCAGTACTTC.

The rearrangement joins TRBV14 to TRBJ1-6, with a tentative D call TRBD1 (5 bases). From germline, CDR1 is SGHDN and CDR2 FVKESK. The CDR3 covers 13 residues. The V end was cut by 6 bases, the J end by 5 bases, with 8 bases between. CDR3 in DNA: TGTGCCAGCAGACAGGTCGATAATTCACCCCTCCACTTT. Translated: CASRQVDNSPLHF.